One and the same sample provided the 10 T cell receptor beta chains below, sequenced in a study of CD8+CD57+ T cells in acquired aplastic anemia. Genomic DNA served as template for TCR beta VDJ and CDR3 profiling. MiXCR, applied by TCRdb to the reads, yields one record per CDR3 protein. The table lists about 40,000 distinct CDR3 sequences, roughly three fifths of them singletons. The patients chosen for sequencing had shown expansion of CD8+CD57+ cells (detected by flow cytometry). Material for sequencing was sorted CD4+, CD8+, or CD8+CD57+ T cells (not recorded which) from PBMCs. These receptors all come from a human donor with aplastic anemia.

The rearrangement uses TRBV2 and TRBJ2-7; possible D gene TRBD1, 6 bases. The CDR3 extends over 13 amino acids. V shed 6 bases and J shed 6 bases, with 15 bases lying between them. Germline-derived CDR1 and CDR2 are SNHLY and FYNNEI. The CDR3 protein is CASSSQGLGEQYV. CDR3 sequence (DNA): TGTGCCAGCAGCTCACAGGGTCTTGGCGAGCAGTACGTC.

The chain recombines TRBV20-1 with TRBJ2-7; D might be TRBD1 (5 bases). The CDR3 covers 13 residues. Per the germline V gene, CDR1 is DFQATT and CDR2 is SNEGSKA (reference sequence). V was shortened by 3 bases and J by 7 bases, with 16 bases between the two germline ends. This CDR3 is CSARSQGLREQYF. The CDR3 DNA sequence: TGCAGTGCTAGGTCTCAGGGCCTACGGGAGCAGTACTTC.

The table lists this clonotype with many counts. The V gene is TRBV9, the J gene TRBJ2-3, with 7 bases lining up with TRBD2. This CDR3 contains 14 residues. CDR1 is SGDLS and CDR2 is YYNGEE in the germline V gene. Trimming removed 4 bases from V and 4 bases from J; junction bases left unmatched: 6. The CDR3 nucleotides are TGTGCCAGCAGCACTCGACTAGCATCAGATACGCAGTATTTT. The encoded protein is CASSTRLASDTQYF.

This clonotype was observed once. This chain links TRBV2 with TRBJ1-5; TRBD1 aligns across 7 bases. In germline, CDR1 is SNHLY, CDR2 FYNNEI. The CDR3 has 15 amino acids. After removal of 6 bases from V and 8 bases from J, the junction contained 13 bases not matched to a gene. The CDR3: CASRARDGTAEPQHF. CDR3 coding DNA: TGTGCCAGCAGGGCGAGAGACGGGACAGCGGAGCCCCAGCATTTT.

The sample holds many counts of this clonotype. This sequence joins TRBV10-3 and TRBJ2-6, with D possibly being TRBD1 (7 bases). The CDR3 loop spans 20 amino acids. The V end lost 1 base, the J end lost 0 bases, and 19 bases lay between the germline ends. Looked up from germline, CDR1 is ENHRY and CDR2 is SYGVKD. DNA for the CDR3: TGTGCCATCAGTGAGTTGTGGGCGGGACAGACAGACTCTGGGGCCAACGTCCTGACTTTC. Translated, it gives CAISELWAGQTDSGANVLTF.

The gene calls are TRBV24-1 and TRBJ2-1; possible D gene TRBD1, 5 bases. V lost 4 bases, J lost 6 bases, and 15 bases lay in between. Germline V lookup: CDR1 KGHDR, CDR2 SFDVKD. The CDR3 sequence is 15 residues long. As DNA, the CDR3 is TGTGCCACCAGTGACCTTAATAGACAGTCCAATGAGCAGTTCTTC. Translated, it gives CATSDLNRQSNEQFF.

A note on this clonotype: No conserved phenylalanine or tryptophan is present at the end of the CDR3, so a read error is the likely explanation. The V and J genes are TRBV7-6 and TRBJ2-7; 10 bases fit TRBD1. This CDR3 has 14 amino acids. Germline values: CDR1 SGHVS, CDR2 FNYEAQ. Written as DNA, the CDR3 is TGTGCCAACAGCTTACGGACAGGGGGGGACGAGCAGTACCTC. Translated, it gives CANSLRTGGDEQYL.

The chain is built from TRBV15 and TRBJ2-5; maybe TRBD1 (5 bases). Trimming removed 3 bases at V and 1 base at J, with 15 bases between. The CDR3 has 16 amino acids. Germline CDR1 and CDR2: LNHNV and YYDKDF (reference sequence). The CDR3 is CATSSLGPQPQETQYF. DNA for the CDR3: TGTGCCACCAGCAGCCTGGGGCCCCAACCCCAAGAGACCCAGTACTTC.

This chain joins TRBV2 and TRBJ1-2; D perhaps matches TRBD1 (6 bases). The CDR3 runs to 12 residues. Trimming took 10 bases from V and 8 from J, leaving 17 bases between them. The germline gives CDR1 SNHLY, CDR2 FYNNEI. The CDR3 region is CATYPGTSGYTF. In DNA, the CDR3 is TGTGCCACGTACCCCGGGACAAGCGGCTACACCTTC.

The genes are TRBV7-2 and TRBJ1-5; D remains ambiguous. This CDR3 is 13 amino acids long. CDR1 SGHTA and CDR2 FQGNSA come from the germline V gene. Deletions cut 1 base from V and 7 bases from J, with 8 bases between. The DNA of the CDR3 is TGTGCCAGCAGCTTAGAGAAGGGACAGCCCCAGCATTTT. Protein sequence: CASSLEKGQPQHF.